These 31 T cell receptor beta chains were all obtained from the same sample, sequenced in a study of blood T cell repertoires in COVID-19. Data came from immunoSEQ multiplex PCR; TCRdb stores just in-frame clones and leaves some out. The sample comprises tens of thousands of clones, approximately 84% of which are singletons, and 2.5% to 3% rests with the top ten. Source material: peripheral blood. The origin of the receptors is a man aged 50 or older with acute or convalescent COVID-19.

The chain is built from TRBV3-1 (or the pseudogene TRBV3-2) and TRBJ2-1, with 7 positions matching TRBD1. The CDR3 runs to 17 residues. V gave up 4 bases and J gave up 9 bases; unmatched junction bases: 18. Germline V lookup: CDR1 LGHDT, CDR2 YNNKEL (reference sequence). The chain's CDR3 is CASSPSLLGQRGGEQFF. CDR3 nucleotides: TGTGCCAGCAGCCCATCCCTACTGGGACAGCGAGGAGGTGAGCAGTTCTTC.

In this sample, this clone turned up a few times. The chain uses TRBV3-1 (or the pseudogene TRBV3-2) and TRBJ2-7; TRBD2 aligns across 12 bases. Germline CDR1 is LGHDT and CDR2 is YNNKEL (reference sequence). The V and J ends lost 3 bases and 5 bases, in that order; junction bases with no gene match: 8. The CDR3 spans 16 residues. CDR3: CASSQGRLAGVDEQYF. CDR3 sequence (DNA): TGTGCCAGCAGCCAGGGCCGACTAGCGGGAGTGGACGAGCAGTACTTC.

The chain employs TRBV9 and TRBJ2-1, with TRBD2 identical over 12 bases. Germline V CDR1 and CDR2: SGDLS, YYNGEE. V dropped 4 bases and J dropped 5; count of bases not matched to a gene: 10. The CDR3 covers 17 residues. CDR3: CASSPDRLAGDNNEQFF. CDR3 nucleotides: TGTGCCAGCAGCCCAGACAGACTAGCGGGGGACAACAATGAGCAGTTCTTC.

Of note for this clone: This same CDR3 is encoded by further DNA sequences in the sample. This chain uses TRBV6-5 with TRBJ1-1; no clear D. Germline V gene sequence: CDR1 MNHEY, CDR2 SVGAGI. The ends were cut back, 3 bases at V and 1 base at J, with 12 bases in the middle. There are 15 residues in the CDR3. CDR3 nucleotide sequence: TGTGCCAGCAGTTATTCATCAAGAGGGAACACTGAAGCTTTCTTT. Translating gives CASSYSSRGNTEAFF.

This clone appeared a single time. V and J are TRBV25-1 and TRBJ1-5; D is ambiguous. This CDR3 has 14 residues. The V and J ends lost 6 bases and 0 bases respectively, with 9 bases between them. Per germline, CDR1 MGHDK and CDR2 SYGVNS. The CDR3 coding sequence is TGTGCCAGCAGCCCTTCACTTAGCAATCAGCCCCAGCATTTT. This translates into CASSPSLSNQPQHF.

This chain uses TRBV6-6 with TRBJ2-1, with D perhaps TRBD2 (6 bases). This CDR3 contains 14 residues. Trimming took 6 bases from V and 1 from J, leaving 10 bases between them. Germline V gene sequence: CDR1 MNHNY, CDR2 SVGAGI (reference sequence). The CDR3 loop is CASRNGGSYNEQFF. CDR3 bases: TGTGCCAGCAGGAACGGGGGTTCCTACAATGAGCAGTTCTTC.

The chain recombines TRBV29-1 with TRBJ2-1, with 8 bases that match TRBD2. From germline, CDR1 is SQVTM and CDR2 ANQGSEA. This CDR3 has 12 residues. This CDR3 is CRGGSSYNEQFF. In DNA, the CDR3 is TGCCGGGGGGGTAGCTCCTACAATGAGCAGTTCTTC.

Only a few counts were recorded for this clone. The rearrangement links TRBV7-3 to TRBJ1-1, with unresolved D. This CDR3 has 15 residues. Germline-derived CDR1 and CDR2 are SGHTA and FQGTGA. Between the trimmed V and J ends, which lost 0 bases and 5 bases, there was a span of 13 bases. The CDR3 nucleotides read TGTGCCAGCAGCTTAACCCCGGGGAGGGAGACTGAAGCTTTCTTT. Its translation is CASSLTPGRETEAFF.

The table lists this clone with a few counts. The chain combines TRBV28 with TRBJ1-1, with D possibly being TRBD1 (5 bases). Germline CDR1 is MDHEN and CDR2 is SYDVKM. CDR3 length: 14 residues. The germline V and J ends were trimmed by 1 base and 3 bases, with 9 bases remaining between them. The CDR3 DNA sequence: TGTGCCAGCAGTTTATCAGCAGGGTACACTGAAGCTTTCTTT. Translating gives CASSLSAGYTEAFF.

This clone was recorded only once. This sequence joins TRBV3-1 (or the pseudogene TRBV3-2) and TRBJ2-5, with 10 bases identical to TRBD2. The CDR3 is 15 amino acids. Germline values: CDR1 LGHDT, CDR2 YNNKEL (reference sequence). Losses at the gene ends were 4 bases for V and 3 bases for J; bases not matched to a gene: 5. Written as DNA, the CDR3 is TGTGCCAGCAGCCCTCACCTAGCGGGGGAAGAGACCCAGTACTTC. Translated: CASSPHLAGEETQYF.

This clone was picked up one time. CDR3 amino acids: CASSQQDTGVQETQYF. The DNA for the CDR3 is TGTGCCAGCAGCCAACAAGACACCGGGGTCCAAGAGACCCAGTACTTC. The chain links TRBV3-1 (or the pseudogene TRBV3-2) to TRBJ2-5; D perhaps matches TRBD2 (5 bases). Germline CDR1 LGHDT, CDR2 YNNKEL (reference sequence). V lost 2 bases and J lost 1, with 14 bases in between. This CDR3 has 16 residues.

This chain joins TRBV6-8 and TRBJ2-1; TRBD2 matches 15 bases. Looked up from germline, CDR1 is MNHGY and CDR2 is SAAAGT. Trimming removed 4 bases from V and 4 bases from J; junction bases left unmatched: 5. The length of the CDR3 is 17 residues. CDR3 coding DNA: TGTGCCAGCAGTTCTCGGACTAGCGGGGGGGGATACAATGAGCAGTTCTTC. It specifies CASSSRTSGGGYNEQFF.

The gene calls are TRBV29-1 and TRBJ2-5; TRBD2 agrees at 14 bases. After removal of 7 bases from V and 5 bases from J, the junction contained 6 bases not matched to a gene. Germline assignment: CDR1 SQVTM and CDR2 ANQGSEA. The CDR3 consists of 14 residues. This chain's CDR3 is CSAGTSGRLETQYF. In DNA form, the CDR3 reads TGCAGCGCCGGGACTAGCGGGAGACTGGAGACCCAGTACTTC.

Turning to this clone: The sample holds other DNA sequences that translate to the same CDR3. The V gene is TRBV7-9, the J gene TRBJ2-5; 12 bases are shared with TRBD2. CDR1 SEHNR and CDR2 FQNEAQ come from the germline V gene (reference sequence). Germline trimming cut 2 bases from V and 4 bases from J; bases unmatched to any gene: 2. CDR3 length equals 15 residues. The CDR3 reads CASSLLAGGPETQYF. The CDR3 DNA reads as TGTGCCAGCAGCTTACTAGCGGGGGGGCCAGAGACCCAGTACTTC. Together with reference TRBV7-9 and TRBJ2-5, the CDR3 gives the full variable domain: DTGVSQNPRHKITKRGQNVTFRCDPISEHNRLYWYRQTLGQGPEFLTYFQNEAQLEKSRLLSDRFSAERPKGSFSTLEIQRTEQGDSAMYLCASSLLAGGPETQYFGPGTRLLVL.

CDR3: CASSQPGTAEVYEQYF. Written as DNA, the CDR3 is TGCGCCAGCAGTCAGCCCGGGACAGCAGAAGTCTACGAGCAGTACTTC. The chain employs TRBV23-1 and TRBJ2-7; the match to TRBD1 covers 7 bases. TRBV23-1 is placed among ORFs of uncertain function. The V and J ends lost 3 bases and 3 bases, in that order; junction bases with no gene match: 11. The CDR3 has 16 residues.

The rearrangement uses TRBV12-3 or TRBV12-4 and TRBJ2-7, with a weak D call TRBD1 (5 bases). CDR3 length: 13 residues. Between the trimmed V and J ends, which lost 6 bases and 3 bases, there was a span of 12 bases. This chain's CDR3 is CASRPTGYYEQYF. The CDR3 DNA follows: TGTGCCAGCAGACCCACAGGCTACTACGAGCAGTACTTC.

A few counts support this clone. The chain has TRBV7-3 and TRBJ2-7; 8 bases map to TRBD1. The germline V gene encodes CDR1 SGHTA and CDR2 FQGTGA. V was pared by 1 base and J by 4 bases, with 3 bases of the junction left unmatched. CDR3 size: 14 residues. CDR3 sequence: CASSLSGQGYEQYF. The CDR3 bases are TGTGCCAGCAGCTTAAGTGGACAGGGATACGAGCAGTACTTC.

The V gene is TRBV28, the J gene TRBJ1-2; 9 positions agree with TRBD1. Germline V gene lookup returns CDR1 MDHEN and CDR2 SYDVKM. The CDR3 runs to 16 residues. Trimming cost V 3 bases and J 3 bases; bases outside gene matches: 8. CDR3 sequence: CASSFATTGGDYGYTF. The CDR3 DNA reads TGTGCCAGCAGTTTTGCGACGACAGGGGGAGACTATGGCTACACCTTC.

J is TRBJ2-5 and V is TRBV6-1; D perhaps matches TRBD1 (5 bases). The CDR3 runs 14 residues. Trimming pared 2 bases from V and 4 bases from J, leaving 11 bases between. CDR1 is MNHNS, CDR2 SASEGT, per germline. CDR3 amino acids: CASSEPGWGETQYF. The DNA of the CDR3 is TGTGCCAGCAGTGAACCAGGGTGGGGAGAGACCCAGTACTTC.

The chain couples TRBV27 to TRBJ2-3; no clear D gene. Trimming took off 6 bases at V and 4 bases at J, with 11 bases between the two ends. CDR1 and CDR2 from the germline V gene are MNHEY and SMNVEV (reference sequence). The CDR3 loop spans 13 amino acids. As DNA, the CDR3 is TGTGCCAGCAGATCAGCGAGTCCAGATACGCAGTATTTT. As protein: CASRSASPDTQYF.

J is TRBJ2-7 and V is TRBV6-6, with 12 bases lining up with TRBD2. J lost 4 bases, V lost 5 bases, and 21 bases had no gene match. Germline lookup yields CDR1 MNHNY and CDR2 SVGAGI (reference sequence). This CDR3 contains 20 residues. Here the CDR3 reads CASSQPYGVRLAGGGYEQYF. As DNA, the CDR3 is TGTGCCAGCAGTCAACCTTACGGGGTACGGCTAGCGGGAGGGGGGTACGAGCAGTACTTC.

The chain carries TRBV3-1 (or the pseudogene TRBV3-2) and TRBJ1-5; D is possibly TRBD1 (6 bases). The ends were cut back, 0 bases at V and 7 bases at J, with 10 bases in the middle. The CDR3 is 14 residues long. CDR1 and CDR2 from the germline V gene are LGHDT and YNNKEL (reference sequence). Written as DNA, the CDR3 is TGTGCCAGCAGCCAAGACAAGGGGGTGCAGCCCCAGCATTTT. Its protein product is CASSQDKGVQPQHF.

The genes are TRBV25-1 and TRBJ2-1; D is uncertain. Germline CDR1 reads MGHDK; CDR2 reads SYGVNS. The CDR3 is made up of 13 amino acids. V was pared by 8 bases and J by 5 bases, with 13 bases between. CDR3 nucleotide sequence: TGTGCCAGCCTGAAGCAGGAAAACAATGAGCAGTTCTTC. It is translated as CASLKQENNEQFF. Variable domain in full (rest from reference TRBV25-1 and TRBJ2-1): EADIYQTPRYLVIGTGKKITLECSQTMGHDKMYWYQQDPGMELHLIHYSYGVNSTEKGDLSSESTVSRIRTEHFPLTLESARPSHTSQYLCASLKQENNEQFFGPGTRLTVL.

This chain joins TRBV5-1 and TRBJ2-1; TRBD1 matches at 10 bases. Germline V gene lookup returns CDR1 SGHRS and CDR2 YFSETQ. The CDR3 contains 17 residues. V was pared by 4 bases and J by 4 bases, with 11 bases of the junction left unmatched. CDR3 in DNA: TGCGCCAGCAGCCCCGGGACAGGGGCTAACCCTTACAATGAGCAGTTCTTC. Translated: CASSPGTGANPYNEQFF.

The chain recombines TRBV27 with TRBJ2-7, with TRBD1 matching 9 bases. Germline V gene sequence: CDR1 MNHEY, CDR2 SMNVEV (reference sequence). The CDR3 runs to 14 residues. The ends lost 2 bases at V and 1 base at J; junction bases unmatched: 0. CDR3 in amino acids: CASSLGTGSYEQYF. The CDR3 DNA is TGTGCCAGCAGTTTAGGGACAGGGTCCTACGAGCAGTACTTC.

This clone was counted between two and nine times. The rearrangement joins TRBV28 to TRBJ1-5; 9 bases map to TRBD1. The length of the CDR3 is 14 residues. Germline V gene sequence: CDR1 MDHEN, CDR2 SYDVKM. The trim removed 4 bases at V and 6 bases at J, leaving 4 bases unmatched. The chain's CDR3 is CASSSNRGRQPQHF. The CDR3 DNA reads as TGTGCCAGCAGTTCCAACAGGGGGCGTCAGCCCCAGCATTTT. The full variable domain, completed using reference TRBV28 and TRBJ1-5, is DVKVTQSSRYLVKRTGEKVFLECVQDMDHENMFWYRQDPGLGLRLIYFSYDVKMKEKGDIPEGYSVSREKKERFSLILESASTNQTSMYLCASSSNRGRQPQHFGDGTRLSIL.

This chain links TRBV27 with TRBJ2-1; 8 bases line up with TRBD2. The CDR3 runs 15 residues. The V segment lost 7 bases and the J segment 4 bases; nucleotides outside the gene matches: 9. Germline loops: CDR1 MNHEY, CDR2 SMNVEV (reference sequence). CDR3 bases: TGTGCCAGCACCCCAAGCGGGAGCATATACAATGAGCAGTTCTTC. Translating gives CASTPSGSIYNEQFF.

V gene TRBV7-6 combines with J gene TRBJ2-1; 9 bases map to TRBD1. The germline CDR1 and CDR2 sequences are SGHVS and FNYEAQ. CDR3 size: 14 residues. With V trimmed by 5 bases and J by 6 bases, 5 bases remained unmatched. The CDR3 here is CASSRQTGGNEQFF. The DNA of the CDR3 is TGTGCCAGCAGCCGTCAGACAGGGGGCAATGAGCAGTTCTTC.

J is TRBJ2-1 and V is TRBV7-4; 9 bases map to TRBD2. J was trimmed by 5 bases and V by 2 bases; bases with no gene match: 28. CDR1 and CDR2 (germline): SGHVT, SQSDAQ. This CDR3 spans 23 amino acids. The CDR3 DNA is TGTGCCAGCAGCTTACGAAGCCGTTTAGTGGGGCTAGCGGGGCGTATGGAGAACAATGAGCAGTTCTTC. Amino acids: CASSLRSRLVGLAGRMENNEQFF.

V gene TRBV6-6 combines with J gene TRBJ1-6, with D possibly matching TRBD1 (5 bases). The CDR3 extends over 14 amino acids. CDR1 and CDR2 (germline): MNHNY, SVGAGI (reference sequence). V was pared by 5 bases and J by 5 bases, with 10 bases between. In DNA form, the CDR3 reads TGTGCCAGCAGTCTCAGGGTCGATAATTCACCCCTCCACTTT. Translated, it gives CASSLRVDNSPLHF.

CDR3 sequence (DNA): TGTGCCAGCAGCTTAGCCCCACAGGGGGCTGGCCAGCCCCAGCATTTT. Translation gives CASSLAPQGAGQPQHF. This rearrangement joins TRBV11-2 to TRBJ1-5; 9 positions agree with TRBD1. The ends lost 1 base at V and 7 bases at J; junction bases unmatched: 8. The CDR3 is 16 residues long. Germline loops: CDR1 SGHAT, CDR2 FQNNGV.